Included here is one T cell receptor (beta chain) sequence, with context. Libraries were prepared by immunoSEQ multiplex PCR; TCRdb keeps only in-frame clonotypes and omits some of them. The sample has a few hundred thousand clones; 75% to 85% are singletons. The data belong to a study of blood T cell repertoires in COVID-19. Trimming stripped 1 base from V and 0 bases from J, with 6 bases between. CDR3 length: 15 residues. Looked up from germline, CDR1 is LGHDT and CDR2 is YNNKEL (reference sequence). The sequence was collected from a middle-aged man who had recovered from COVID-19. The sequenced sample was peripheral blood. The chain couples TRBV3-1 (or the pseudogene TRBV3-2) to TRBJ1-4, with D uncertain. CDR3 in amino acids: CASSQARATNEKLFF. The CDR3 DNA sequence: TGTGCCAGCAGCCAAGCGCGGGCAACTAATGAAAAACTGTTTTTT.